These T cell receptor beta chains were read from a single sample in a study of blood T cell repertoires in COVID-19. Assay used: immunoSEQ multiplex PCR; TCRdb lists only in-frame clones, some missing. The sample has 40,000 to 55,000 clones; roughly 90% are singletons. The sample consisted of peripheral blood. Source of these receptors: a human donor in a cohort sampled during active COVID-19. The CDR3 runs from the conserved cysteine through the conserved F or W. A D gene is named only where the DNA matches it firmly. Clone sizes are given selectively: once, few, many, or a class where the clone is expanded.

CDR3	DNA	J	D	size	V
CASSPREYTGELFF	TGTGCCAGCAGCCCGAGAGAATACACCGGGGAGCTGTTTTTT	TRBJ2-2	.	once	TRBV7-2
CASSFPSGSSYEQYF	TGTGCCAGCAGTTTCCCTAGCGGGAGCTCCTACGAGCAGTACTTC	TRBJ2-7	TRBD2	.	TRBV6-6
CASSLLVYILAWYHYEQYF	TGTGCCAGCAGCCTTCTAGTCTACATACTAGCCTGGTATCACTACGAGCAGTACTTC	TRBJ2-7	.	.	TRBV3-1/TRBV3-2
CASSHPGGTGDEQFF	TGTGCCAGCAGCCATCCGGGAGGGACAGGGGATGAGCAGTTCTTC	TRBJ2-1	TRBD1	.	TRBV3-1/TRBV3-2
CASSPGQGGTGELFF	TGCGCCAGCAGCCCGGGACAGGGGGGCACCGGGGAGCTGTTTTTT	TRBJ2-2	TRBD1	.	TRBV5-1
CASSPQGGIYEQYF	TGTGCCAGCAGCCCCCAAGGAGGGATCTACGAGCAGTACTTC	TRBJ2-7	.	few	TRBV14
CASSPQQTGATNEKLFF	TGTGCCAGCTCACCTCAGCAGACTGGAGCGACTAATGAAAAACTGTTTTTT	TRBJ1-4	.	.	TRBV18
CASSNRAGFAGELFF	TGTGCCAGCAGTAATAGGGCAGGGTTTGCCGGGGAGCTGTTTTTT	TRBJ2-2	.	.	TRBV7-3
CASSMDSYGYTF	TGTGCCAGCAGCATGGACAGTTATGGCTACACCTTC	TRBJ1-2	.	.	TRBV5-4
CASSITGPSNTGELFF	TGTGCCAGTTCTATAACAGGACCTTCGAACACCGGGGAGCTGTTTTTT	TRBJ2-2	.	.	TRBV19
CASRTTGASSYGYTF	TGTGCCAGCAGGACCACAGGGGCGAGTAGCTATGGCTACACCTTC	TRBJ1-2	TRBD1	.	TRBV28
CSASKSSFTDTQYF	TGCAGTGCTAGTAAGTCGAGTTTCACAGATACGCAGTATTTT	TRBJ2-3	.	.	TRBV20-1
CASSYSREGYTF	TGTGCCAGCAGTTACTCCCGTGAGGGCTACACCTTC	TRBJ1-2	.	.	TRBV6-2/TRBV6-3
CASSEIGTGHYGYTF	TGTGCCAGCAGTGAAATCGGGACAGGGCACTATGGCTACACCTTC	TRBJ1-2	TRBD1	.	TRBV6-1
CASSQGVNNEQFF	TGCGCCAGCAGCCAGGGCGTCAACAATGAGCAGTTCTTC	TRBJ2-1	.	.	TRBV4-1
CASSGRPGQPNTEAFF	TGTGCCAGCAGTGGAAGACCGGGACAGCCGAACACTGAAGCTTTCTTT	TRBJ1-1	TRBD1	.	TRBV9
CASSEGALRVYGYTF	TGTGCCAGCAGTGAAGGGGCCTTGCGCGTCTATGGCTACACCTTC	TRBJ1-2	.	.	TRBV2
CASSQYSYNEQFF	TGTGCCAGCAGCCAATACTCCTACAATGAGCAGTTCTTC	TRBJ2-1	.	.	TRBV14
CSVEDSGRPETQYF	TGCAGCGTTGAGGATAGCGGGAGGCCTGAGACCCAGTACTTC	TRBJ2-5	TRBD2	.	TRBV29-1
CASSSTGGVEQYF	TGTGCCAGCAGCTCGACAGGGGGCGTCGAGCAGTACTTC	TRBJ2-7	TRBD1	.	TRBV7-8
CASSLSIPGQGDWTEAFF	TGTGCCAGCAGCTTAAGTATTCCGGGACAGGGAGATTGGACTGAAGCTTTCTTT	TRBJ1-1	TRBD1	.	TRBV11-3
CASSMPGQNYGYTF	TGTGCCAGCAGCATGCCAGGCCAAAACTATGGCTACACCTTC	TRBJ1-2	.	once	TRBV11-2
CSASALLGRSYEQYF	TGCAGTGCTAGTGCTCTCCTGGGGAGGTCCTACGAGCAGTACTTC	TRBJ2-7	.	.	TRBV20-1
CASSTGRQTGELFF	TGTGCCAGCAGTACAGGACGCCAGACCGGGGAGCTGTTTTTT	TRBJ2-2	.	.	TRBV6-6
CASSLGQGALNQPQHF	TGTGCCAGCAGCTTAGGACAGGGGGCCCTCAATCAGCCCCAGCATTTT	TRBJ1-5	TRBD1	.	TRBV7-2